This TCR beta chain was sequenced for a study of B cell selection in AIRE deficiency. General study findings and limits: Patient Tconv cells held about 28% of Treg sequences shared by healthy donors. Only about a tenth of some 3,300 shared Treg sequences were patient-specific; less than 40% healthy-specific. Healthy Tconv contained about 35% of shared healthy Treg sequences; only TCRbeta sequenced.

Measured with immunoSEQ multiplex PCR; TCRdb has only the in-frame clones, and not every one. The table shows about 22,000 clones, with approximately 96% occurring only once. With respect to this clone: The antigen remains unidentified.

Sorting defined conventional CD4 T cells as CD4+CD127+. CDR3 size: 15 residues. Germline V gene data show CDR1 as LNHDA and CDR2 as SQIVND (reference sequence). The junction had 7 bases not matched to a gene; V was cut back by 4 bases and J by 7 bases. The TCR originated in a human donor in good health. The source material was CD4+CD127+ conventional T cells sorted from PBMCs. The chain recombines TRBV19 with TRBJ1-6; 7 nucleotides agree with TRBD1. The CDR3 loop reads CASSRGTVQNSPLHF. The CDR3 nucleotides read TGTGCCAGTAGTAGGGGGACAGTCCAGAATTCACCCCTCCACTTT.